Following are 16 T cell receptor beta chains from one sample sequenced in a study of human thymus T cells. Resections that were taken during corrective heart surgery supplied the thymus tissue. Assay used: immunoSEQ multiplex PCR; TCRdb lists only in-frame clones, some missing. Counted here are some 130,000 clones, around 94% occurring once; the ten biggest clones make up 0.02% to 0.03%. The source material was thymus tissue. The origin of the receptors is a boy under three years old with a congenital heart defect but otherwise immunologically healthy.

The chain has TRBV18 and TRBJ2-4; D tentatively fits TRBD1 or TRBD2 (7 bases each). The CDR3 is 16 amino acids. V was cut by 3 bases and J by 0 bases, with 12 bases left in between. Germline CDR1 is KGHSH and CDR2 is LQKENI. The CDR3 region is CASSPGGGLAKNIQYF. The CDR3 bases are TGTGCCAGCTCACCGGGAGGGGGCTTAGCCAAAAACATTCAGTACTTC.

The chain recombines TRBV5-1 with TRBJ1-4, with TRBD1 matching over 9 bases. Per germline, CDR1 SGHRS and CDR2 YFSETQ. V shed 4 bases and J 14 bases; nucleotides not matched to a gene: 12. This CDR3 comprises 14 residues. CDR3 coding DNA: TGCGCCAGCAGCCCTGGGACAGGGCTTCGTAGGCTGTTTTTT. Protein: CASSPGTGLRRLFF.

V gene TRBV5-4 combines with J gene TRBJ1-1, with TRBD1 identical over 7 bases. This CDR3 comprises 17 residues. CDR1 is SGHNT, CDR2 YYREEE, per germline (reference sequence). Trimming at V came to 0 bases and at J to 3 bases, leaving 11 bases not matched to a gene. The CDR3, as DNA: TGTGCCAGCAGCTTGGTTGTGCCGGGACAGAGGGACACTGAAGCTTTCTTT. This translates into CASSLVVPGQRDTEAFF. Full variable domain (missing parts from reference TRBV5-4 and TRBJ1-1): ETGVTQSPTHLIKTRGQQVTLRCSSQSGHNTVSWYQQALGQGPQFIFQYYREEENGRGNFPPRFSGLQFPNYSSELNVNALELDDSALYLCASSLVVPGQRDTEAFFGQGTRLTVV.

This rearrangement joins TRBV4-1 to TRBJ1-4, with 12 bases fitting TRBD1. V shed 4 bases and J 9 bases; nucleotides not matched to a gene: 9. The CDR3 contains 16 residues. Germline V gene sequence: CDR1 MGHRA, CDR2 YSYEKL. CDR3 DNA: TGCGCCAGCAGCCGGGCCCCGGGACAGGGGGCGAAAAAACTGTTTTTT. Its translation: CASSRAPGQGAKKLFF.

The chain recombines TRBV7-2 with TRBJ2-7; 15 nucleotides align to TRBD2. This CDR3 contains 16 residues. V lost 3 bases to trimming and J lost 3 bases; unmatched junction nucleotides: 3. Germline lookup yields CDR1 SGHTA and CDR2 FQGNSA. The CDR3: CASSLGLAGGFYEQYF. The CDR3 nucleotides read TGTGCCAGCAGCTTGGGACTAGCGGGGGGATTCTACGAGCAGTACTTC.

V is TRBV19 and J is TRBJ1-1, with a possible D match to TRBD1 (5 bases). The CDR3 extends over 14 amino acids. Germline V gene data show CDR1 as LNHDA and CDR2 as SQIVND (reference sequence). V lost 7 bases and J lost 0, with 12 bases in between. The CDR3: CASKPGRLNTEAFF. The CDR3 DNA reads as TGTGCCAGTAAACCGGGACGTTTGAACACTGAAGCTTTCTTT.

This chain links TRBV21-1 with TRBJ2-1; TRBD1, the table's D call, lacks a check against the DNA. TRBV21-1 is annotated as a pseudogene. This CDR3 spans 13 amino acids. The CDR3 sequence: CPPPGTENNEQFF. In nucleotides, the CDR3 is TGTCCCCCCCCCGGGACAGAAAACAATGAGCAGTTCTTC.

This CDR3 is CASIAGTVYGYTF. DNA for the CDR3: TGTGCCAGCATTGCCGGGACCGTTTATGGCTACACCTTC. V is TRBV6-6 and J is TRBJ1-2, with D perhaps matching TRBD1 (5 bases). Germline CDR1 MNHNY, CDR2 SVGAGI (reference sequence). V shed 7 bases and J shed 5 bases, with 14 bases lying between them. The CDR3 contains 13 residues.

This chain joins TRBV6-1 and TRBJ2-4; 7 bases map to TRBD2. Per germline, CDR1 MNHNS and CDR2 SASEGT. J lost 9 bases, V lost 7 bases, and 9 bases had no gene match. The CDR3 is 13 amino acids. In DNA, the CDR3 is TGTGCCAGCATGGGGGGGAATATTCCCATTCAGTACTTC. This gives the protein CASMGGNIPIQYF.

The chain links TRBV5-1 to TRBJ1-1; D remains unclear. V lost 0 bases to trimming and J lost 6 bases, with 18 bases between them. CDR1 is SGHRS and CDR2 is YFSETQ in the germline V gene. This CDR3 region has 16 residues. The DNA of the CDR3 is TGCGCCAGCAGCTTGGTGGGAGGGAGGGTAGTCCCTGAAGCTTTCTTT. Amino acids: CASSLVGGRVVPEAFF.

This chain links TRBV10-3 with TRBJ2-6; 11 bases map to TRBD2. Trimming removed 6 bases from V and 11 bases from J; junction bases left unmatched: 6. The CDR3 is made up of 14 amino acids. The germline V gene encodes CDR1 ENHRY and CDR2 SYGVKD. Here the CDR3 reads CAIRPSGGLDVLTF. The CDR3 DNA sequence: TGTGCCATCAGGCCTAGCGGGGGGTTAGACGTCCTGACTTTC.

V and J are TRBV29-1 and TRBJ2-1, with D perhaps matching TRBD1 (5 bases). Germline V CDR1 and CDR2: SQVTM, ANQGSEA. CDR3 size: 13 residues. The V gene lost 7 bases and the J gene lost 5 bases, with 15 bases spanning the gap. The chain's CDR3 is CSGRQGRHNEQFF. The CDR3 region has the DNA TGCAGCGGTCGGCAGGGTCGCCACAATGAGCAGTTCTTC.

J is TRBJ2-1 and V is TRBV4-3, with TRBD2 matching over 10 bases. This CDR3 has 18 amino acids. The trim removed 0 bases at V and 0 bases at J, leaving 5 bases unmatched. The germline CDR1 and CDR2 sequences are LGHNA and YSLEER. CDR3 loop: CASSQEAGGQSSYNEQFF. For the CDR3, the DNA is TGCGCCAGCAGCCAAGAAGCGGGGGGGCAGAGCTCCTACAATGAGCAGTTCTTC.

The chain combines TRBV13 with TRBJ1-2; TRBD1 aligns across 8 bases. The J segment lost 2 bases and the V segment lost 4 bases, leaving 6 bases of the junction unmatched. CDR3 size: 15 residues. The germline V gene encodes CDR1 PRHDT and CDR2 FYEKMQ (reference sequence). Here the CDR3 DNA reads TGTGCCAGCAGCTGGATGACAGGGGCGAACTATGGCTACACCTTC. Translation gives CASSWMTGANYGYTF.

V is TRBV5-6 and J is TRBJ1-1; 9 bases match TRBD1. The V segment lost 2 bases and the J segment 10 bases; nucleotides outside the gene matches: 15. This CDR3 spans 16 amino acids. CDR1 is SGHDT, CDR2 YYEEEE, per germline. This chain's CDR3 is CASSLKGQGPPIGAFF. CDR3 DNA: TGTGCCAGCAGCTTAAAGGGACAGGGCCCGCCGATTGGAGCTTTCTTT. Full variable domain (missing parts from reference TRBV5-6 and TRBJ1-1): DAGVTQSPTHLIKTRGQQVTLRCSPKSGHDTVSWYQQALGQGPQFIFQYYEEEERQRGNFPDRFSGHQFPNYSSELNVNALLLGDSALYLCASSLKGQGPPIGAFFGQGTRLTVV.

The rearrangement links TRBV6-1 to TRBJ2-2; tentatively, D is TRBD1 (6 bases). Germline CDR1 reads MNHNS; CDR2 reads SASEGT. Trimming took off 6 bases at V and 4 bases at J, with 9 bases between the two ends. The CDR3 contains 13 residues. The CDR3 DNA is TGTGCCAGCAGCCCCAGGGGCACCGGGGAGCTGTTTTTT. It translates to CASSPRGTGELFF.